These 16 T cell receptor beta chains originate from one sample sequenced in a study of CD8+CD57+ T cells in acquired aplastic anemia. The authors sequenced patients whose flow cytometry had shown CD8+CD57+ cell expansion. Profiles of TCR beta VDJ and CDR3 were generated from a genomic DNA template. One entry per CDR3 protein, called by TCRdb with MiXCR from the reads. Here the sample spans around 160,000 distinct CDR3 sequences, roughly 48% being singletons. The specimen sequenced was sorted CD4+, CD8+, or CD8+CD57+ T cells (not recorded which) from PBMCs. These receptors originate from a human donor with aplastic anemia.

Worth noting for this clonotype: A read error is possible here, since a much larger clone lies one base away. The chain uses TRBV6-5 and TRBJ2-4, with TRBD2 matching over 7 bases. Trimming cost V 2 bases and J 9 bases; bases outside gene matches: 4. CDR1 MNHEY and CDR2 SVGAGI come from the germline V gene. CDR3 length: 13 residues. The CDR3 sequence is CASSYIREGIQYF. The CDR3, as DNA: TGTGCCAGCAGTTACATCAGGGAGGGCATTCAGTACTTC.

A word on this clonotype: Possible read error: a much larger clone is one base away. The chain couples TRBV5-1 to TRBJ1-3; the D is unclear. Germline V gives CDR1 SGHRS, CDR2 YFSETQ. The CDR3 spans 15 residues. Here the CDR3 reads CASSLRPDSENTIYF. In DNA, the CDR3 is TGCGCCAGCAGCTTGAGGCCTGATTCTGAAAACACCATATATTTT.

Comment on this clonotype: This may be a read error, as it is one base from a much larger clone. The CDR3 does not close with the conserved phenylalanine or tryptophan, likely indicating a read error. V and J are TRBV28 and TRBJ2-5; 9 nucleotides align to TRBD2. The CDR3 extends over 14 amino acids. Germline loops: CDR1 MDHEN, CDR2 SYDVKM. The V segment lost 4 bases and the J segment 5 bases; nucleotides outside the gene matches: 5. The CDR3 loop is CASSSLAGMETQYL. CDR3 DNA sequence: TGTGCCAGCAGTTCGCTAGCGGGAATGGAGACCCAGTACTTA.

About this clonotype itself: The conserved phenylalanine or tryptophan is not found at the CDR3 terminus, so this likely reflects a read error. The chain links TRBV13 to TRBJ1-1; 10 nucleotides line up with TRBD1. The germline gives CDR1 PRHDT, CDR2 FYEKMQ (reference sequence). V shed 1 base and J 0 bases; nucleotides not matched to a gene: 2. The CDR3 is 16 residues long. The CDR3 is CASSLVGTGVNTEAFS. CDR3 sequence (DNA): TGTGCCAGCAGCTTAGTCGGGACAGGGGTGAACACTGAAGCTTTCTCT.

The chain combines TRBV7-6 with TRBJ2-5, with D tentatively TRBD2 (5 bases). CDR1 SGHVS and CDR2 FNYEAQ come from the germline V gene. The V gene lost 1 base and the J gene lost 2 bases, with 14 bases spanning the gap. The CDR3 has 16 residues. In nucleotides, the CDR3 is TGTGCCAGCAGCTTAGTCGGACTGGGGATTCAAGAGACCCAGTACTTC. Its protein is CASSLVGLGIQETQYF.

The chain uses TRBV19 and TRBJ1-5; D uncertain. Deletions cut 7 bases from V and 3 bases from J, with 13 bases between. Per the germline V gene, CDR1 is LNHDA and CDR2 is SQIVND (reference sequence). This CDR3 comprises 14 residues. CDR3 sequence reads: CASTPGPYNQPQHF. CDR3 DNA: TGTGCCAGTACCCCGGGCCCCTACAATCAGCCCCAGCATTTT. Filled out from reference TRBV19 and TRBJ1-5, the complete variable domain reads DGGITQSPKYLFRKEGQNVTLSCEQNLNHDAMYWYRQDPGQGLRLIYYSQIVNDFQKGDIAEGYSVSREKKESFPLTVTSAQKNPTAFYLCASTPGPYNQPQHFGDGTRLSIL.

The chain carries TRBV10-3 and TRBJ1-5, with TRBD1 matching over 9 bases. The CDR3 runs to 15 residues. The germline gives CDR1 ENHRY, CDR2 SYGVKD. V lost 2 bases to trimming and J lost 5 bases; unmatched junction nucleotides: 4. CDR3 loop: CAISEGQGSDQPQHF. The DNA of the CDR3 is TGTGCCATCAGTGAGGGACAGGGGTCCGATCAGCCCCAGCATTTT.

V gene TRBV11-3 combines with J gene TRBJ2-7, with TRBD2 identical over 7 bases. The V gene's germline CDR1 is SGHNT and CDR2 YENEEA. CDR3 length: 13 amino acids. The V gene end was trimmed by 6 bases and the J gene end by 3 bases; junction bases not matched to a gene: 5. Here the CDR3 reads CASRPSGSYEQYF. The CDR3, as DNA: TGTGCCAGCAGACCTAGCGGAAGCTACGAGCAGTACTTC.

At least ten counts were recorded for this clonotype. This chain joins TRBV7-2 and TRBJ2-1, with 7 bases that match TRBD1. This CDR3 spans 14 amino acids. V shed 5 bases, J shed 5 bases, and the junction held 6 bases outside the gene matches. Germline V gene data show CDR1 as SGHTA and CDR2 as FQGNSA. The CDR3 DNA is TGTGCCAGCAGCAATCGACAGGGCCACAATGAGCAGTTCTTC. Translating it yields CASSNRQGHNEQFF. The complete variable domain, with remaining parts taken from reference TRBV7-2 and TRBJ2-1, reads GAGVSQSPSNKVTEKGKDVELRCDPISGHTALYWYRQSLGQGLEFLIYFQGNSAPDKSGLPSDRFSAERTGGSVSTLTIQRTQQEDSAVYLCASSNRQGHNEQFFGPGTRLTVL.

This clonotype appeared many times. The chain links TRBV5-1 to TRBJ2-1, with 11 bases identical to TRBD2. The germline gives CDR1 SGHRS, CDR2 YFSETQ. The CDR3 covers 15 residues. Trimming took 6 bases from V and 8 from J; bases not matched to a gene: 10. CDR3: CASTQTSGSPDEQFF. DNA for the CDR3: TGCGCCAGCACCCAAACTAGCGGGAGTCCCGATGAGCAGTTCTTC.

This clonotype has ten or more counts. This rearrangement joins TRBV10-3 to TRBJ2-1; TRBD1 matches at 7 bases. This CDR3 comprises 13 residues. The V and J ends lost 6 bases and 5 bases, in that order; junction bases with no gene match: 4. In germline, CDR1 is ENHRY, CDR2 SYGVKD. CDR3 in amino acids: CAIRTGTDNEQFF. For the CDR3, the DNA is TGTGCCATCAGAACCGGGACAGACAATGAGCAGTTCTTC.

The V gene is TRBV19, the J gene TRBJ2-1; 15 positions match TRBD2. The CDR3 length is 12 residues. Trimming at V came to 10 bases and at J to 10 bases, leaving 2 bases not matched to a gene. Germline lookup yields CDR1 LNHDA and CDR2 SQIVND (reference sequence). The CDR3 sequence is CAIGLAGGEQFF. CDR3 coding DNA: TGTGCCATAGGACTAGCGGGAGGGGAGCAGTTCTTC. Complete variable domain (other parts from reference TRBV19 and TRBJ2-1): DGGITQSPKYLFRKEGQNVTLSCEQNLNHDAMYWYRQDPGQGLRLIYYSQIVNDFQKGDIAEGYSVSREKKESFPLTVTSAQKNPTAFYLCAIGLAGGEQFFGPGTRLTVL.

This clonotype came up once. V is TRBV25-1 and J is TRBJ2-5; D remains ambiguous. The V end lost 7 bases, the J end lost 2 bases, and 14 bases lay between the germline ends. The CDR3 is 14 residues long. Germline lookup yields CDR1 MGHDK and CDR2 SYGVNS. The DNA of the CDR3 is TGTGCCAGCATCGGAAGAACGGTACAAGAGACCCAGTACTTC. Translation: CASIGRTVQETQYF.

This clonotype was picked up a small number of times. One junction end does not reproduce the germline sequence, and a read error may be involved. The V call is TRBV30, the J call TRBJ2-5; D not certain. Germline V lookup: CDR1 GTSNPN, CDR2 SVGIG (reference sequence). This CDR3 has 15 residues. CDR3 nucleotide sequence: TGTGCCTGGGGTCCCTTGACAAGGAGCCAAGAGGCCCAGTACTTC. It codes for CAWGPLTRSQEAQYF.

This clonotype was counted at least ten times. The chain recombines TRBV24-1 with TRBJ2-1; D ambiguous. V lost 3 bases, J lost 3 bases, and 5 bases lay in between. Germline lookup yields CDR1 KGHDR and CDR2 SFDVKD. CDR3 size: 13 residues. In DNA, the CDR3 is TGTGCCACCAGTGATCCCCTCTACAATGAGCAGTTCTTC. Protein product: CATSDPLYNEQFF.

The CDR3: CASTNGRGSNSPLHF. The CDR3, as DNA: TGTGCCAGCACCAACGGGAGGGGTAGCAATTCACCCCTCCACTTT. V and J are TRBV2 and TRBJ1-6; perhaps TRBD1 as D (5 bases). V lost 7 bases and J 7 bases, leaving 17 bases between the germline ends. The CDR3 extends over 15 amino acids. The germline V gene encodes CDR1 SNHLY and CDR2 FYNNEI.